Listed below are T cell receptor beta chains from one sample, sequenced in a study of STAT3 mutations in large granular lymphocyte leukemia. Measured with immunoSEQ multiplex PCR; TCRdb has only the in-frame clones, and not every one. The sample includes approximately 5,700 clones, under 80% of them seen just once. The sequencing sample was made of peripheral blood mononuclear cells. Receptor source: a man in his forties with T-cell large granular lymphocyte leukemia. Some clones in this sample may be carry-over from other donors' samples. The CDR3 runs from the conserved cysteine through the conserved F or W. The order of the fields is CDR3 DNA, CDR3 protein, V gene, D gene, clone size, J gene. D genes are given only for firm matches. Not every row has a clone size; where given, it reads once, few, many or a size class.

TGTGCCAGCTCACCATCCAGGGAGGGAAACTACGAGCAGTACTTC CASSPSREGNYEQYF TRBV18 TRBD2 NA TRBJ2-7
TGTGCCAGCAGCCAATCCGGGACGAAAGGACTTTTCTTT CASSQSGTKGLFF TRBV7-2 NA NA TRBJ1-1
TGTGCCAGCAGCTTGACTAGCGGGTACCTCCCCGGGGCCAACGTCCTGACTTTC CASSLTSGYLPGANVLTF TRBV5-6 TRBD2 NA TRBJ2-6
TGCGCCAGCAGTGCCTTACAGGGGGGCTCTGGAAACACCATATATTTT CASSALQGGSGNTIYF TRBV10-2 TRBD1 NA TRBJ1-3
TGCAGTGCTAGACCAGCGGGAAAAGAGTTCTTC CSARPAGKEFF TRBV20-1 TRBD2 NA TRBJ2-1
TGTGCCAGCAGCCCGACAGGCTACGAGCAGTACTTC CASSPTGYEQYF TRBV25-1 NA NA TRBJ2-7
TGTGCCAGCAGCTTAGTAGGCACGAGCTATGGCTACACCTTC CASSLVGTSYGYTF TRBV7-9 NA few TRBJ1-2
TGTGCCAGCAGTTACTTGGACTCTCGTAATGAAAAACTGTTTTTT CASSYLDSRNEKLFF TRBV6-5 NA NA TRBJ1-4
TGCAGCGTTGCGGCGGAGACCCAGTACTTC CSVAAETQYF TRBV29-1 NA NA TRBJ2-5
TGTGCCAGCAGCCAGACAGGGTCCTATGGCTACACCTTC CASSQTGSYGYTF TRBV27 TRBD1 few TRBJ1-2
TGTGCCAGCAGACTGGGAGGGCGCACAGATACGCAGTATTTT CASRLGGRTDTQYF TRBV6-5 TRBD2 NA TRBJ2-3
TGTGCCTGGAGTGGGGGACAGTCGAGCTCCTACGAGCAGTACTTC CAWSGGQSSSYEQYF TRBV30 TRBD1 NA TRBJ2-7
TGTGCCAGCAGCCGCCGGGACAGGAGTGATCAGCCCCAGCATTTT CASSRRDRSDQPQHF TRBV6-1 TRBD1 NA TRBJ1-5
TGTGCCAGCAGCGGGGGACTGGAGGGACACAATGAGCAGTTCTTC CASSGGLEGHNEQFF TRBV9 NA NA TRBJ2-1
TGTGCCAGCAGTGTGTCACTAGATACGCAGTATTTT CASSVSLDTQYF TRBV6-1 NA NA TRBJ2-3
TGTGCCAGCAGTAGGGAAAACTATGGCTACACCTTC CASSRENYGYTF TRBV2 NA NA TRBJ1-2
TGTGCCAGCAGCCCCTCCGCCTGGGATGAGCAGTTCTTC CASSPSAWDEQFF TRBV7-3 NA NA TRBJ2-1
TGTGCCAGCAGCTTGGGGGTGAGCTCCTACGAGCAGTACTTC CASSLGVSSYEQYF TRBV5-4 NA once TRBJ2-7
TGTGCCAGCAGTGAATTGAGCGGTTATAGCAATCAGCCCCAGCATTTT CASSELSGYSNQPQHF TRBV6-1 NA few TRBJ1-5
TGTGCCAGTAGTATACGAGATGCCAAAAACATTCAGTACTTC CASSIRDAKNIQYF TRBV19 NA NA TRBJ2-4
TGTGCCAGCAGCTCCCGGACGGGGACGTCCACTGAAGCTTTCTTT CASSSRTGTSTEAFF TRBV7-2 NA NA TRBJ1-1
TGTGCCAGCGCTCCCGGGACTAGCGGGTACAATGAGCAGTTCTTC CASAPGTSGYNEQFF TRBV7-3 TRBD2 NA TRBJ2-1
TGCGCCAGCAGCTATCGGCAGGGTGACGGGGAGCTGTTTTTT CASSYRQGDGELFF TRBV5-1 NA few TRBJ2-2
TGCGCCAGCAGCCACAGGGGAGAGGGGCAGCCCCAGCATTTT CASSHRGEGQPQHF TRBV4-3 NA NA TRBJ1-5
TGTGCCACCAGCAGGGGTTATGGCTACACCTTC CATSRGYGYTF TRBV15 NA NA TRBJ1-2